The clone carrying this T cell receptor (beta chain) has a count of ten or more. The term stable hyperthyroidism indicated an absence of ophthalmopathy within 18 months of follow-up. Diagnostic conclusions were grounded in clinical symptoms, serum thyroxine, TRAb, thyroid ultrasound and orbital computed tomography. This entry belongs to a study of Graves' ophthalmopathy and Graves' hyperthyroidism. The CDR3 is made up of 16 amino acids. Between the trimmed V and J ends, which lost 5 bases and 9 bases, there was a span of 23 bases. Germline CDR1 MNHEY, CDR2 SMNVEV (reference sequence). For repertoire sequencing, the TCR beta CDR3 regions were amplified from RNA transcripts. First-round RT-PCR with HTBI primers preceded a second-round multiplex PCR. TCRdb used MiXCR to reprocess the multiplex PCR reads, holding one entry per CDR3 protein. The sample shows roughly 410,000 distinct CDR3 sequences, 15% of them seen only once.

V gene TRBV27 combines with J gene TRBJ1-5; perhaps TRBD1 as D (6 bases). The source is a woman between 18 and 29 years old with stable Graves' hyperthyroidism. Source material: peripheral blood. CDR3 residues: CASSPQTGSPGGPQHF. CDR3 in DNA: TGTGCCAGCAGTCCTCAGACAGGCTCACCGGGGGGGCCCCAGCATTTT.